The sequence of this TCR beta chain was determined in a study of T cell repertoires in cytomegalovirus infection. Germline V gene sequence: CDR1 SGHVS, CDR2 FQNEAQ. Germline trimming cut 1 base from V and 2 bases from J; bases unmatched to any gene: 4. This CDR3 is 16 amino acids long. This clonotype was seen repeatedly, ten times or more. Via MiXCR, TCRdb re-called the reads, giving one row per CDR3 protein. The sample contains about 600,000 distinct CDR3 sequences, roughly a quarter of which appear only once. Sequenced sample: CD8+ T cells from PBMCs. V usage is TRBV7-8 and J usage is TRBJ2-1, with 8 bases aligning to TRBD2. The TCR sequence derives from a human donor in good health (CMV status not recorded). Some clones in this sample may be carry-over from other donors' samples. CDR3 region: CASSLGVGGAYNEQFF. The CDR3 DNA is TGTGCCAGCAGCTTAGGGGTCGGGGGGGCCTACAATGAGCAGTTCTTC.